A single sample is the source of the 21 T cell receptor beta chains below, sequenced in a study of blood T cell repertoires in COVID-19. Produced via immunoSEQ multiplex PCR; TCRdb's table is partial and in-frame only. This sample has 65,000 to 85,000 clones, with about 90% found just once. Sequenced sample: peripheral blood. The receptor source for this set is a human donor in a cohort sampled during active COVID-19.

This clone was seen only once. J is TRBJ2-1 and V is TRBV12-5, with a weak D call TRBD1 (6 bases). Trimming removed 5 bases at V and 2 bases at J, with 16 bases between. CDR1 LGHNT and CDR2 FRNRAP come from the germline V gene. The CDR3 is made up of 16 amino acids. In DNA form, the CDR3 reads TGTGCTAGTGGTCAATTCTCCGGGACAACCTACAATGAGCAGTTCTTC. Translated: CASGQFSGTTYNEQFF.

The chain couples TRBV5-4 to TRBJ2-2; D may be TRBD1 (6 bases). The V and J ends lost 3 bases and 1 base respectively, with 13 bases between them. This CDR3 is built from 16 residues. CDR1 is SGHNT, CDR2 YYREEE, per germline (reference sequence). The CDR3 reads CASSSYMDRNTGELFF. The CDR3 coding sequence is TGTGCCAGCAGCTCGTATATGGACAGGAACACCGGGGAGCTGTTTTTT.

The chain couples TRBV7-2 to TRBJ1-6, with D possibly matching TRBD1 (6 bases). Germline assignment: CDR1 SGHTA and CDR2 FQGNSA. CDR3 length equals 15 residues. Trimming took 5 bases from V and 5 from J, leaving 13 bases between them. CDR3 sequence reads: CASSPRGTDNSPLHF. CDR3 bases: TGTGCCAGCAGCCCAAGGGGGACGGATAATTCACCCCTCCACTTT. Filled out from reference TRBV7-2 and TRBJ1-6, the complete variable domain reads GAGVSQSPSNKVTEKGKDVELRCDPISGHTALYWYRQSLGQGLEFLIYFQGNSAPDKSGLPSDRFSAERTGGSVSTLTIQRTQQEDSAVYLCASSPRGTDNSPLHFGNGTRLTVT.

This clone was seen a single time. The chain joins TRBV20-1 to TRBJ1-1; no definite D call. Trimming took 3 bases from V and 4 from J, leaving 12 bases between them. Per germline, CDR1 DFQATT and CDR2 SNEGSKA (reference sequence). This CDR3 spans 13 amino acids. CDR3 DNA: TGCAGTGCTAGTTGGAGAGGTGGCACTGAAGCTTTCTTT. This translates into CSASWRGGTEAFF.

The genes are TRBV7-9 and TRBJ1-6; unclear D gene. CDR1 is SEHNR and CDR2 is FQNEAQ in the germline V gene (reference sequence). The V gene lost 5 bases and the J gene lost 13 bases, with 15 bases spanning the gap. This CDR3 has 13 residues. CDR3 nucleotide sequence: TGTGCCAGCAGCAGATCAGTGACACGTCCCCTCCACTTT. Protein: CASSRSVTRPLHF.

This clone was observed once. J is TRBJ2-3 and V is TRBV27; 8 nucleotides agree with TRBD2. V lost 3 bases, J lost 1 base, and 9 bases stayed unmatched. Germline CDR1 MNHEY, CDR2 SMNVEV (reference sequence). This CDR3 comprises 17 residues. In DNA form, the CDR3 reads TGTGCCAGCAGTTTTTGGCGGCGGGGGGTCGGCACAGATACGCAGTATTTT. Amino acid sequence: CASSFWRRGVGTDTQYF.

The J gene is TRBJ1-2, the V gene TRBV3-1 (or the pseudogene TRBV3-2); D not resolved. Germline values: CDR1 LGHDT, CDR2 YNNKEL (reference sequence). This CDR3 has 15 amino acids. V was pared by 2 bases and J by 2 bases, with 12 bases between. The chain's CDR3 is CASSQSVTENYGYTF. The CDR3 DNA sequence: TGTGCCAGCAGCCAATCAGTCACAGAAAACTATGGCTACACCTTC.

The V and J genes are TRBV6-5 and TRBJ1-3; D is ambiguous. There are 13 residues in the CDR3. CDR1 and CDR2 from the germline V gene are MNHEY and SVGAGI. Trimming stripped 2 bases from V and 5 bases from J, with 7 bases between. DNA for the CDR3: TGTGCCAGCAGTTACGGTACAAGAAACACCATATATTTT. This translates into CASSYGTRNTIYF.

This sequence joins TRBV7-2 and TRBJ2-3; TRBD1 matches 9 bases. Germline values: CDR1 SGHTA, CDR2 FQGNSA. The CDR3 extends over 14 amino acids. V shed 3 bases, J shed 4 bases, and the junction held 2 bases outside the gene matches. DNA for the CDR3: TGTGCCAGCAGCTTTACAGGGGGCCCAGATACGCAGTATTTT. Translated: CASSFTGGPDTQYF.

The rearrangement joins TRBV15 to TRBJ1-6; 7 nucleotides agree with TRBD1. The CDR3 has 16 amino acids. V trimming: 2 bases; J trimming: 6 bases; junction bases outside the gene matches: 7. Per germline, CDR1 LNHNV and CDR2 YYDKDF (reference sequence). CDR3 DNA sequence: TGTGCCACCAGCAGATCCTCCGGGACAGTTAATTCACCCCTCCACTTT. Translated: CATSRSSGTVNSPLHF.

V is TRBV6-6 and J is TRBJ2-3; the match to TRBD2 covers 9 bases. There are 16 residues in the CDR3. With V trimmed by 2 bases and J by 2 bases, 5 bases remained unmatched. In germline, CDR1 is MNHNY, CDR2 SVGAGI (reference sequence). CDR3 sequence: CASSYQRGASTDTQYF. The CDR3, as DNA: TGTGCCAGCAGTTACCAGCGGGGGGCCTCCACAGATACGCAGTATTTT.

This clone was recorded a few times. The chain joins TRBV7-9 to TRBJ1-2; possible D gene TRBD1, 5 bases. The V end lost 2 bases, the J end lost 6 bases, and 10 bases lay between the germline ends. Germline V lookup: CDR1 SEHNR, CDR2 FQNEAQ (reference sequence). CDR3 size: 13 residues. The CDR3 is CASSLPGIHGYTF. The CDR3 DNA follows: TGTGCCAGCAGCTTACCAGGGATCCATGGCTACACCTTC.

The rearrangement links TRBV11-3 to TRBJ2-3; D possibly corresponds to TRBD2 (6 bases). CDR3 length: 15 residues. The germline CDR1 and CDR2 sequences are SGHNT and YENEEA. The V end lost 1 base, the J end lost 2 bases, and 10 bases lay between the germline ends. CDR3 in DNA: TGTGCCAGCAGCTTAGGGAGGGAGTTCACAGATACGCAGTATTTT. Amino acid sequence: CASSLGREFTDTQYF.

V is TRBV7-2 and J is TRBJ2-3, with D unclear. V gave up 6 bases and J gave up 7 bases, with 11 bases separating them. This CDR3 spans 12 amino acids. Germline loops: CDR1 SGHTA, CDR2 FQGNSA. CDR3 loop: CASRILPNTQYF. The CDR3 nucleotides read TGTGCCAGCAGGATACTACCGAATACGCAGTATTTT.

This clone is a singleton in its sample. CDR3 in DNA: TGTGCCAGCAGTTCTTCAGCGGGGGCCTACGAGCAGTACTTC. Protein: CASSSSAGAYEQYF. This chain links TRBV6-5 with TRBJ2-7; TRBD2 matches 8 bases. Per the germline V gene, CDR1 is MNHEY and CDR2 is SVGAGI. This CDR3 has 14 amino acids. V lost 4 bases and J lost 2; bases outside the gene matches: 4.

The CDR3 DNA sequence: TGTGCCAGCAGTTACTCGGCCACTAACGAACTGTTTTTT. Translation: CASSYSATNELFF. The chain has TRBV6-2 or TRBV6-3 and TRBJ1-4; no definite D call. Trimming removed 0 bases at V and 12 bases at J, with 11 bases between. The CDR3 sequence is 13 residues long. Germline lookup yields CDR1 MNHEY and CDR2 SVGEGT.

The V gene is TRBV5-4, the J gene TRBJ1-5; 9 bases fit TRBD1. There are 19 residues in the CDR3. Germline CDR1 and CDR2: SGHNT and YYREEE (reference sequence). V trimming: 3 bases; J trimming: 1 base; junction bases outside the gene matches: 14. The CDR3 DNA reads as TGTGCCAGCAGCTGGAAAGGTACAGGGGGCTTGGGGAGCAATCAGCCCCAGCATTTT. It specifies CASSWKGTGGLGSNQPQHF.

This clone was counted a single time. The CDR3 nucleotides read TGCGCCAGCAATCGGGGGGCTGCGACCGGGGAGCTGTTTTTT. Translated, it gives CASNRGAATGELFF. The V and J genes are TRBV5-1 and TRBJ2-2, with TRBD2 as a possible D gene (7 bases). Germline CDR1 and CDR2: SGHRS and YFSETQ. The germline V and J ends were trimmed by 6 bases and 5 bases, with 14 bases remaining between them. The CDR3 loop spans 14 amino acids.

This chain links TRBV15 with TRBJ1-1; D is uncertain. Germline V gene sequence: CDR1 LNHNV, CDR2 YYDKDF (reference sequence). Trimming removed 0 bases from V and 11 bases from J, with 16 bases in between. This CDR3 is built from 14 residues. This CDR3 is CATSRDQAAGPAFF. The CDR3 DNA sequence: TGTGCCACCAGCAGAGATCAGGCGGCGGGTCCGGCTTTCTTT.

This clone showed up just once. The V call is TRBV18, the J call TRBJ2-2; 9 bases fit TRBD1. The CDR3 is 16 amino acids. CDR1 KGHSH and CDR2 LQKENI come from the germline V gene. V gave up 2 bases and J gave up 1 base; unmatched junction bases: 2. The CDR3 loop is CASSPWDRENTGELFF. CDR3 DNA sequence: TGTGCCAGCTCACCATGGGACAGGGAGAACACCGGGGAGCTGTTTTTT.

CDR3 DNA: TGTGCCAGCAGCTTGGCGGCTAGCGGGGCCCTCACAGATACGCAGTATTTT. It encodes CASSLAASGALTDTQYF. This chain joins TRBV7-3 and TRBJ2-3, with TRBD2 matching 9 bases. The CDR3 spans 17 residues. The J segment lost 2 bases and the V segment lost 3 bases, leaving 9 bases of the junction unmatched. Germline assignment: CDR1 SGHTA and CDR2 FQGTGA.